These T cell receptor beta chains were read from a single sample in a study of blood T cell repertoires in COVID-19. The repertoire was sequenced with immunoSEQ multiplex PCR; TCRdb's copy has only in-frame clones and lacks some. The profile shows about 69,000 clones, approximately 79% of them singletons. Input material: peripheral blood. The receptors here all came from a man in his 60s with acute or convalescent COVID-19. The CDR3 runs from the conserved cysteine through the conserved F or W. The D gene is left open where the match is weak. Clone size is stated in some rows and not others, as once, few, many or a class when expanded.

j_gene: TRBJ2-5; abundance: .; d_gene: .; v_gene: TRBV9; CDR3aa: CASSPRTVTQETQYF; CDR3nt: TGTGCCAGCAGCCCGAGGACAGTAACTCAAGAGACCCAGTACTTC
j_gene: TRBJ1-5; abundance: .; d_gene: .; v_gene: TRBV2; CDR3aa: CASSLQGPSSNQPQHF; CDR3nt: TGTGCCAGCAGTCTTCAGGGCCCTTCGAGCAATCAGCCCCAGCATTTT
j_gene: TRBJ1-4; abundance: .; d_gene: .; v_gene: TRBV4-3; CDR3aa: CASSYNLGGVREKLFF; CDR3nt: TGCGCCAGCAGCTACAACCTTGGGGGGGTGAGAGAAAAACTGTTTTTT
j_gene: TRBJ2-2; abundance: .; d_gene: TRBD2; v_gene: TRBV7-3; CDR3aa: CASSFGLTSGSGELFF; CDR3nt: TGTGCCAGCAGCTTTGGGCTGACTAGCGGAAGCGGGGAGCTGTTTTTT
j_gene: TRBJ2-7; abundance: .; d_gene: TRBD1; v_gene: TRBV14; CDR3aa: CASSQGLRQGVSYEQYF; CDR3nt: TGTGCCAGCAGCCAAGGACTACGACAGGGGGTCTCCTACGAGCAGTACTTC
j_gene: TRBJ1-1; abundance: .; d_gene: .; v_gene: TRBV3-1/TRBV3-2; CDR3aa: CASRQGLSGAFF; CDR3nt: TGTGCCAGCAGGCAGGGCCTATCTGGAGCTTTCTTT
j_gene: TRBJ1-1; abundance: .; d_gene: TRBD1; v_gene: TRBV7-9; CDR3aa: CASSKDRGLSLSLNTEAFF; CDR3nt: TGTGCCAGCAGCAAGGACAGGGGGCTTTCTCTTTCGTTGAACACTGAAGCTTTCTTT
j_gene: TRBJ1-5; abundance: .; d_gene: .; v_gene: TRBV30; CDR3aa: CAWSRGSNQPQHF; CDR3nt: TGTGCCTGGAGCAGGGGTAGCAATCAGCCCCAGCATTTT
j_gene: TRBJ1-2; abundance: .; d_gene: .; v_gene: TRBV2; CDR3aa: CASSEEPELYGYTF; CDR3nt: TGTGCCAGCAGTGAGGAGCCCGAACTCTATGGCTACACCTTC
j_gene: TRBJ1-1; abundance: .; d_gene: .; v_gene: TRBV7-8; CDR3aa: CASSFGRNTEAFF; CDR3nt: TGTGCCAGCAGCTTTGGGCGGAACACTGAAGCTTTCTTT
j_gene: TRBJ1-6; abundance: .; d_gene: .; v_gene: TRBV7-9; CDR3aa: CASSQRGAGRGSPLHF; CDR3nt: TGTGCCAGCAGCCAAAGGGGTGCAGGTCGAGGATCACCCCTCCACTTT
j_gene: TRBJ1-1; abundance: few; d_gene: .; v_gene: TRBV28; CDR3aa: CASRLGSTEAFF; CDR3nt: TGTGCCAGCAGACTCGGGAGCACTGAAGCTTTCTTT
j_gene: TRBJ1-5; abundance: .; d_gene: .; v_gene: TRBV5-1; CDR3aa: CASSLTGSDQPQHF; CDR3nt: TGCGCCAGCAGCTTGACGGGGTCGGATCAGCCCCAGCATTTT
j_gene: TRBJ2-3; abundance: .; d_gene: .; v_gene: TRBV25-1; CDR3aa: CASQQDVASTDTQYF; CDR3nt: TGTGCCAGCCAACAGGACGTTGCTAGCACAGATACGCAGTATTTT
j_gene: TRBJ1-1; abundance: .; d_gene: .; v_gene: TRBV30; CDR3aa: CAWSSNLLAAFF; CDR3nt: TGTGCCTGGAGTTCCAACCTCCTGGCAGCTTTCTTT
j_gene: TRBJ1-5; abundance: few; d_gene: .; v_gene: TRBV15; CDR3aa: CATSGVEDNQPQHF; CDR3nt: TGTGCCACCTCAGGGGTCGAAGACAATCAGCCCCAGCATTTT
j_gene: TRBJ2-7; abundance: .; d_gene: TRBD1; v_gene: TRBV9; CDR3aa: CASSVVPWDSPYEQYF; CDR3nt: TGTGCCAGCAGCGTAGTGCCCTGGGACAGCCCCTACGAGCAGTACTTC
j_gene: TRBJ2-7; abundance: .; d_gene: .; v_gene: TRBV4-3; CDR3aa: CASSQQQGYEQYF; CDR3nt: TGCGCCAGCAGCCAGCAACAGGGCTACGAGCAGTACTTC
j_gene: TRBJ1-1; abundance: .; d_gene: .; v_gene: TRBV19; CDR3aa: CASKDRSRTEAFF; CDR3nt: TGTGCCAGCAAAGACAGGTCTCGCACTGAAGCTTTCTTT
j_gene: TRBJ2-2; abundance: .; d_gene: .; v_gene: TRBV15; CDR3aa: CATKGAPLNTGELFF; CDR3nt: TGTGCCACGAAAGGGGCTCCTCTTAACACCGGGGAGCTGTTTTTT
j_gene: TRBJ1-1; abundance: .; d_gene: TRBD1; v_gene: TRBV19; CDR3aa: CASSRTGRDTEAFF; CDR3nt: TGTGCCAGTAGTAGGACAGGGAGGGACACTGAAGCTTTCTTT
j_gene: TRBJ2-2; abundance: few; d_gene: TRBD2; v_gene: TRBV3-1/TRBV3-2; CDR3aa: CASRFQRTSGPTGELFF; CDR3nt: TGTGCCAGCAGGTTTCAGAGGACTAGCGGGCCCACCGGGGAGCTGTTTTTT
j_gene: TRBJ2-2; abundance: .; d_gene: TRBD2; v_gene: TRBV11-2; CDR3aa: CATTPGGGGWTGELFF; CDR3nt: TGTGCCACCACACCGGGTGGGGGAGGGTGGACCGGGGAGCTGTTTTTT
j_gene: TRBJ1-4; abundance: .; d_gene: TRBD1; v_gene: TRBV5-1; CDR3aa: CASTAGTGNEKLFF; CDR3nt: TGCGCCAGCACCGCGGGGACAGGGAATGAAAAACTGTTTTTT
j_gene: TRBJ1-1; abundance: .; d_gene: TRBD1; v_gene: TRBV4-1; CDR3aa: CASSQPGGQGEAFF; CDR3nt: TGCGCCAGCAGCCAACCCGGCGGACAGGGTGAAGCTTTCTTT
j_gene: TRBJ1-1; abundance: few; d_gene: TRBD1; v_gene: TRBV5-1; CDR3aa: CASSLDRGGGGTEAFF; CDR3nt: TGCGCCAGCAGCCTTGACAGGGGAGGCGGCGGCACTGAAGCTTTCTTT
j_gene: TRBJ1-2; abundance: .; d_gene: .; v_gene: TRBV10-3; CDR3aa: CAIRYTANYGYTF; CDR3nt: TGTGCCATCAGATACACAGCTAACTATGGCTACACCTTC
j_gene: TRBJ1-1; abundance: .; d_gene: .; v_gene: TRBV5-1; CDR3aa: CASSLDVYTEAFF; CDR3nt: TGCGCCAGCAGCCTGGATGTATACACTGAAGCTTTCTTT
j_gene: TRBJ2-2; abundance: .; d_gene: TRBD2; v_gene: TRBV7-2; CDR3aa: CASSPTSVGTGELFF; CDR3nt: TGTGCCAGCAGCCCGACTAGCGTTGGCACCGGGGAGCTGTTTTTT
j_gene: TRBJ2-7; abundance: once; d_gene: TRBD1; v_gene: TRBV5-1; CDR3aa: CASSWSSGQVYEQYF; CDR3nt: TGCGCCAGCAGCTGGAGCTCGGGACAGGTCTACGAGCAGTACTTC
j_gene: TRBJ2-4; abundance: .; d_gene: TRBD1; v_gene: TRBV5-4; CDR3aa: CASSFRQGGENIQYF; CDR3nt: TGTGCCAGCAGCTTCCGACAGGGTGGGGAAAACATTCAGTACTTC
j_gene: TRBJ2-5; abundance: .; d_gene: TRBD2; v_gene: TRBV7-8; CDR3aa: CASSLDPSGKKETQYF; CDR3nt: TGTGCCAGCAGCTTAGACCCTAGCGGAAAAAAAGAGACCCAGTACTTC
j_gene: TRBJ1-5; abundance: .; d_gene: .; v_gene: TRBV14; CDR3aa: CASSRGSNQPQHF; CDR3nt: TGTGCCAGCAGTAGGGGGAGCAATCAGCCCCAGCATTTT
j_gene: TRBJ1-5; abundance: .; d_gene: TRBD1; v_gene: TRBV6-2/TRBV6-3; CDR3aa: CASSFDRDRGYSNQPQHF; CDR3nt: TGTGCCAGCAGCTTCGACCGGGACAGGGGCTATAGCAATCAGCCCCAGCATTTT
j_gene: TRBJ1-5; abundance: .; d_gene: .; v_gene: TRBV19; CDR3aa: CASSDSHNQPQHF; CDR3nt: TGTGCCAGTAGTGACAGTCACAATCAGCCCCAGCATTTT
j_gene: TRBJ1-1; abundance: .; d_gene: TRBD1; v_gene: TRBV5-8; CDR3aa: CASSLVGQRTEAFF; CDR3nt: TGTGCCAGCAGCTTGGTGGGACAGAGGACTGAAGCTTTCTTT
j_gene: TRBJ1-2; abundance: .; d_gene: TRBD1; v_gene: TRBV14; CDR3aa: CASSQGPGGDYGYTF; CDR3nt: TGTGCCAGCAGCCAAGGTCCAGGGGGCGACTATGGCTACACCTTC
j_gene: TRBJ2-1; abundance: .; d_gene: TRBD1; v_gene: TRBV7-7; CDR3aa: CASSFGDSSYNEQFF; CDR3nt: TGTGCTAGCAGCTTCGGGGACAGCTCCTACAATGAGCAGTTCTTC
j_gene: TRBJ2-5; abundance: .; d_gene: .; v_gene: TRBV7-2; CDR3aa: CASSHDSQETQYF; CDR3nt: TGTGCCAGCAGCCATGACAGCCAAGAGACCCAGTACTTC